This TCR beta chain comes out of a study of response to subunit inactivated influenza vaccine (dated by TCRdb to 2016 to 2019). With respect to the entire study: The study used deep quantitative T cell receptor repertoire profiling to track responses to a trivalent subunit inactivated influenza vaccine.

The library was prepared using RT-PCR. TCRdb records Illumina HiSeq 2500 as the sequencer. In-frame beta chains were kept once TCRdb had trimmed the public reads at Q25 with fastp and called clones with MiXCR. CDR3 protein sequences are deduplicated, and each keeps its most common genes and DNA. Recorded for this sample are roughly 700,000 distinct CDR3 sequences; approximately 15% of them occurred a single time. The ten largest clones represent 5.5% to 7% of the sample. Only a few counts were recorded for this clonotype. Its antigen has not been determined. Within one base of it there is no much larger clone, and no base qualities were kept. Paper-wide results and their limitations: The authors suggested that each seasonal influenza vaccination may recruit only a limited number of new T cells.

The sample in question was PBMCs from blood, obtained 14 to 15 days before vaccination. The sequence came from a man in his fifties who received an inactivated influenza vaccine. Donor details come from another sample of the same person, matched by shared clones.

For the CDR3, the sequence is CASSWTDGSSYNEQFF. DNA sequence: TGTGCCAGCAGCTGGACGGACGGTAGCTCCTACAATGAGCAGTTCTTC. Here the chain combines TRBV7-2 and TRBJ2-1, with the D gene not clear enough to name. The CDR3 numbers 16 residues from cysteine through phenylalanine. Only CDR3 DNA remains: 48 bases, in frame from the first base. For CDR1 and CDR2, the germline V gene lists SGHTA and FQGNSA. Deletion took 4 bases off V and 0 bases off J, with a span of 13 bases between the germline ends.